The TCR beta chain described here comes from a study of cytomegalovirus exposure and HLA in healthy donors. General observations from the study: In a later analysis, an Asian-associated ancestry cluster reportedly showed fewer N-insertions than the approximately 700-donor mean.

The germline V and J ends were trimmed by 3 bases and 11 bases, with 10 bases remaining between them. The CDR3 covers 11 residues. Germline V lookup: CDR1 MGHRA, CDR2 YSYEKL. This clone showed up just a few times. Its cognate antigen is unknown. The donors, nominally healthy at sampling, likely had unrecorded immune exposures. PCR employed 60 Vbeta and 13 Jbeta primers. Authors' analysis steps: Approximately 11 million shared chains were among some 80 million unique TCR beta chains counted in a later analysis. Assay: immunoSEQ multiplex PCR; the TCRdb copy retains only in-frame clones and omits some. D and trimming were read from the DNA, whereas the V and J calls and clone size are those reported in that table. Of over 90,000 clones listed, around 57% are singletons.

This TCR was sampled from a human donor in good health. The sequencing sample was made of PBMCs. This sequence joins TRBV4-1 and TRBJ2-5; TRBD1 might be the D (6 bases). The CDR3 protein is CASSQGAGQYF. The CDR3 region has the DNA TGCGCCAGCAGCCAGGGGGCCGGGCAGTACTTC.